This T cell receptor beta chain emerged from a study of T cell changes during pregnancy in multiple sclerosis. V lost 2 bases to trimming and J lost 7 bases, with 16 bases between them. The CDR3 totals 15 residues. CDR1 SGHNT and CDR2 YENEEA come from the germline V gene. TCRdb keeps only in-frame clones here, not all; method: immunoSEQ multiplex PCR. Among about 51,000 clones listed, approximately 94% were seen once. The chain combines TRBV11-3 with TRBJ2-3; D perhaps matches TRBD1 (6 bases). The sequence came from a female donor with multiple sclerosis, enrolled in a pregnancy study. Sequenced material: CD4+ T cells from peripheral blood mononuclear cells, taken in the second trimester of pregnancy. The CDR3 nucleotides read TGTGCCAGCAGCTTAAGTGCAGGGGCCCTCCATACGCAGTATTTT. Amino acids: CASSLSAGALHTQYF.